One T cell receptor beta chain is described in this entry. As originally analysed: Estimates of nucleated cell counts were drawn from the amplification of reference gene primers. Some clones are missing from TCRdb's copy, which holds only in-frame ones; the method was immunoSEQ multiplex PCR. V and J calls and clone size are those listed in that table; D and trimming were worked out from the DNA. The data show roughly 330,000 clones, more than 70% seen once. The ends were cut back, 5 bases at V and 3 bases at J, with 23 bases in the middle. CDR3 length: 17 amino acids. Germline CDR1 and CDR2: SGHRS and YFSETQ. This record belongs to a study of blood T cell repertoires in COVID-19. Study context: The cDNA or gDNA used as material had been derived from T cells, B-cell-depleted T cells, or PBMCs.

Symptom resolution, clearance, or two negative PCRs marked donors in Cohort 3 as recovered. Sample: PBMCs or T cells enriched from blood (not recorded which). This receptor was taken from a woman aged 25-40 years who had recovered from COVID-19. This chain joins TRBV5-1 and TRBJ1-2, with D tentatively TRBD1 (5 bases). The DNA for the CDR3 is TGCGCCAGCAGATACAACCTGGACATCCTTGAAGACTATGGCTACACCTTC. This codes for CASRYNLDILEDYGYTF. The full variable domain, rest sourced from reference TRBV5-1 and TRBJ1-2, is KAGVTQTPRYLIKTRGQQVTLSCSPISGHRSVSWYQQTPGQGLQFLFEYFSETQRNKGNFPGRFSGRQFSNSRSEMNVSTLELGDSALYLCASRYNLDILEDYGYTFGSGTRLTVV.